This T cell receptor beta chain was found in a study of blood T cell repertoires in COVID-19. Turning to the study itself: Sites in the United States, Italy and Spain provided acute and convalescent COVID-19 samples. In each case, the material was cDNA or gDNA derived from T cells, B-cell-depleted T cells, or PBMCs.

Germline-derived CDR1 and CDR2 are SEHNR and FQNEAQ (reference sequence). The length of the CDR3 is 14 residues. Trimming removed 5 bases from V and 11 bases from J; junction bases left unmatched: 10. Original processing methods: It was from reference gene primer amplification that nucleated cell counts were estimated. Measured with immunoSEQ multiplex PCR; TCRdb has only the in-frame clones, and not every one. D and trimming come from the DNA, and the V and J calls and clone size come from that table. The sample holds 50,000 to 65,000 clones, more than 75% seen once. In its sample, this clone was seen once.

Sequenced input: peripheral blood. This chain links TRBV7-9 with TRBJ2-4; 9 bases agree with TRBD1. This TCR came from a human donor in a cohort sampled during active COVID-19. CDR3 DNA: TGTGCCAGCAGCCCCCGGGACAGGGATTATCTTCAGTACTTC. Translated, it gives CASSPRDRDYLQYF. Full variable domain (remainder filled in from reference TRBV7-9 and TRBJ2-4): DTGVSQNPRHKITKRGQNVTFRCDPISEHNRLYWYRQTLGQGPEFLTYFQNEAQLEKSRLLSDRFSAERPKGSFSTLEIQRTEQGDSAMYLCASSPRDRDYLQYFGAGTRLSVL.